The 21 T cell receptor beta chains below all came from one sample that was sequenced in a study of cytomegalovirus exposure and HLA in healthy donors. Amplification used 60 Vbeta primers and 13 Jbeta primers. Assay used: immunoSEQ multiplex PCR; TCRdb lists only in-frame clones, some missing. Among tens of thousands of clones, roughly 90% were seen once, and the ten largest hold less than 1.6%. The source material was PBMCs. The receptors shown here come from a man aged 25 to 45 in good health and CMV-seropositive.

This chain links TRBV5-6 with TRBJ2-7; no reliable D call. Germline V gene data show CDR1 as SGHDT and CDR2 as YYEEEE. V gave up 4 bases and J gave up 6 bases, with 14 bases separating them. The CDR3 is 13 residues long. In nucleotides, the CDR3 is TGTGCCAGCAGCCTACTCCCGCGTACCGAGCAGTACTTC. It encodes CASSLLPRTEQYF. The full variable domain, with the rest looked up from reference TRBV5-6 and TRBJ2-7, is DAGVTQSPTHLIKTRGQQVTLRCSPKSGHDTVSWYQQALGQGPQFIFQYYEEEERQRGNFPDRFSGHQFPNYSSELNVNALLLGDSALYLCASSLLPRTEQYFGPGTRLTVT.

In its sample, this clone was seen a few times. The rearrangement uses TRBV5-4 and TRBJ2-1; TRBD2 agrees at 10 bases. CDR3 length: 15 residues. Germline loops: CDR1 SGHNT, CDR2 YYREEE (reference sequence). Losses at the gene ends were 4 bases for V and 7 bases for J; bases not matched to a gene: 8. In DNA, the CDR3 is TGTGCCAGCAGCCAACCGGGACTAGCGTTTAATGAGCAGTTCTTC. This encodes CASSQPGLAFNEQFF.

The rearrangement uses TRBV29-1 and TRBJ2-1; 9 bases are a match to TRBD2. The germline gives CDR1 SQVTM, CDR2 ANQGSEA. This CDR3 comprises 14 residues. The junction had 11 bases not matched to a gene; V was cut back by 6 bases and J by 8 bases. The CDR3 nucleotides read TGCAGCGTCAACCTTCCGGGACTAGCTTATGAGCAGTTCTTC. It translates to CSVNLPGLAYEQFF.

Turning to this clone: The same CDR3 is also encoded by other DNA sequences in this sample. This CDR3 reads CAWSLSISYEQYF. The CDR3 bases are TGTGCCTGGAGTCTAAGTATCTCCTACGAGCAGTACTTC. The chain recombines TRBV30 with TRBJ2-7; D unclear. This CDR3 spans 13 amino acids. Trimming took 2 bases from V and 0 from J, leaving 8 bases between them. The germline CDR1 and CDR2 sequences are GTSNPN and SVGIG (reference sequence).

The genes are TRBV9 and TRBJ1-2, with D uncertain. The CDR3 is made up of 14 amino acids. V was cut by 0 bases and J by 6 bases, with 12 bases left in between. Germline lookup yields CDR1 SGDLS and CDR2 YYNGEE. CDR3 protein: CASSVENPSDGYTF. The CDR3 bases are TGTGCCAGCAGCGTAGAGAACCCGAGCGATGGCTACACCTTC. The full variable domain, in which reference TRBV9 and TRBJ1-2 provide the parts outside the CDR3, is DSGVTQTPKHLITATGQRVTLRCSPRSGDLSVYWYQQSLDQGLQFLIQYYNGEERAKGNILERFSAQQFPDLHSELNLSSLELGDSALYFCASSVENPSDGYTFGSGTRLTVV.

The chain carries TRBV30 and TRBJ1-1, with D tentatively TRBD1 (6 bases). The V end was cut by 3 bases, the J end by 7 bases, with 12 bases between. Germline V gives CDR1 GTSNPN, CDR2 SVGIG (reference sequence). The CDR3 is 12 amino acids. CDR3 residues: CAWRQGTREAFF. The CDR3 DNA reads TGTGCCTGGAGACAAGGGACACGTGAAGCTTTCTTT.

The gene calls are TRBV11-3 and TRBJ2-1; 11 bases agree with TRBD2. CDR3 size: 20 residues. Germline V gene sequence: CDR1 SGHNT, CDR2 YENEEA. Trimming cost V 5 bases and J 4 bases; bases outside gene matches: 19. In nucleotides, the CDR3 is TGTGCCAGCAGCCTTGTGGTCAGTCTAGCGGGAGGATGGGGTTACAATGAGCAGTTCTTC. Encoded protein: CASSLVVSLAGGWGYNEQFF.

J is TRBJ2-2 and V is TRBV27; 10 nucleotides line up with TRBD2. This CDR3 comprises 14 residues. CDR1 is MNHEY and CDR2 is SMNVEV in the germline V gene (reference sequence). Trimming took 7 bases from V and 5 from J; bases not matched to a gene: 4. CDR3 DNA: TGTGCCAGCAAAAGTAGCGGGAGGACCGGGGAGCTGTTTTTT. The encoded protein is CASKSSGRTGELFF.

The rearrangement uses TRBV21-1 and TRBJ1-1; TRBD1 reflects the table's D call only, with no check against the DNA. TRBV21-1 is a recognized pseudogene. The CDR3 has 14 amino acids. Here the CDR3 reads CASSTHIRVSEAFF. CDR3 coding DNA: TGTGCCAGCAGCACTCACATCAGGGTTAGTGAAGCTTTCTTT.

The rearrangement links TRBV18 to TRBJ1-3, with D tentatively TRBD1 (5 bases). Per germline, CDR1 KGHSH and CDR2 LQKENI. Trimming removed 6 bases from V and 3 bases from J, with 9 bases in between. The CDR3 spans 13 residues. CDR3 in DNA: TGTGCCAGCTCGCGGGACGGTGGAAACACCATATATTTT. Translated, it gives CASSRDGGNTIYF.

J is TRBJ1-1 and V is TRBV6-1; D is ambiguous. Trimming took off 2 bases at V and 6 bases at J, with 7 bases between the two ends. The germline V gene encodes CDR1 MNHNS and CDR2 SASEGT. The CDR3 totals 12 residues. CDR3 region: CASSESSAEAFF. The CDR3 DNA is TGTGCCAGCAGTGAATCGTCAGCTGAAGCTTTCTTT.

This rearrangement joins TRBV4-1 to TRBJ2-1; maybe TRBD2 (5 bases). The CDR3 spans 15 residues. V was shortened by 0 bases and J by 3 bases, with 9 bases between the two germline ends. Per germline, CDR1 MGHRA and CDR2 YSYEKL. CDR3 nucleotide sequence: TGCGCCAGCAGCCAAGATCGCGGACTCTACAATGAGCAGTTCTTC. It is translated as CASSQDRGLYNEQFF.

This clone was seen just once. J is TRBJ1-5 and V is TRBV7-9, with a weak D call TRBD1 (6 bases). The length of the CDR3 is 15 residues. Germline assignment: CDR1 SEHNR and CDR2 FQNEAQ (reference sequence). The V end was cut by 5 bases, the J end by 5 bases, with 16 bases between. The CDR3 sequence: CASSLHQGYDQPQHF. The CDR3 region has the DNA TGTGCCAGCAGCCTCCACCAGGGGTACGATCAGCCCCAGCATTTT.

V gene TRBV7-2 combines with J gene TRBJ1-1, with 7 bases matching TRBD1. With 5 bases clipped from V and 0 bases from J, the junction kept 6 bases outside the gene matches. This CDR3 spans 15 amino acids. CDR1 and CDR2 (germline): SGHTA, FQGNSA. The CDR3 sequence is CASSLGGLMNTEAFF. In DNA, the CDR3 is TGTGCCAGCAGCCTAGGGGGCCTGATGAACACTGAAGCTTTCTTT.

The sample holds a few counts of this clone. The chain employs TRBV25-1 and TRBJ2-7; 7 bases map to TRBD1. CDR1 and CDR2 from the germline V gene are MGHDK and SYGVNS. V lost 4 bases, J lost 4 bases, and 4 bases stayed unmatched. The CDR3 covers 13 residues. CDR3 sequence: CASSGRQGYEQYF. The CDR3 nucleotides are TGTGCCAGCAGTGGTCGACAGGGATACGAGCAGTACTTC.

This chain connects TRBV5-1 to TRBJ2-2; 12 bases fit TRBD2. From germline, CDR1 is SGHRS and CDR2 YFSETQ. V was clipped by 3 bases and J by 2 bases; unmatched bases: 8. This CDR3 is built from 18 residues. CDR3 in DNA: TGCGCCAGCAGCTCCAGACTAGCGGGGGAAATTAACACCGGGGAGCTGTTTTTT. As protein: CASSSRLAGEINTGELFF.

A note on this clone: Compared with germline, one end of the junction differs, possibly owing to a read error. This sample includes further DNA sequences coding for the same CDR3. This rearrangement joins TRBV18 to TRBJ1-1, with D tentatively TRBD1 (5 bases). The germline V gene encodes CDR1 KGHSH and CDR2 LQKENI. CDR3 length: 15 residues. CDR3 sequence: CASSPLQVVGTEAFF. CDR3 nucleotide sequence: TGTGCCAGCTCGCCACTACAGGTTGTTGGGACTGAAGCTTTCTTT.

The chain carries TRBV6-1 and TRBJ2-5, with D possibly being TRBD2 (5 bases). V was trimmed by 4 bases and J by 9 bases, leaving 18 bases between them. Germline V gene sequence: CDR1 MNHNS, CDR2 SASEGT. The CDR3 has 14 residues. The CDR3 spells CASSGRGGHGAQYF. The CDR3 bases are TGTGCCAGCAGTGGACGGGGTGGGCATGGGGCCCAGTACTTC.

This clone has just a few counts. The CDR3 reads CASSSRTGYSNQPQHF. Here the CDR3 DNA reads TGTGCCAGTAGTTCTCGGACAGGGTATAGCAATCAGCCCCAGCATTTT. This chain uses TRBV19 with TRBJ1-5; 8 positions match TRBD1. V lost 5 bases to trimming and J lost 0 bases; unmatched junction nucleotides: 6. Germline loops: CDR1 LNHDA, CDR2 SQIVND (reference sequence). The CDR3 has 16 amino acids.

The rearrangement joins TRBV14 to TRBJ2-1; 12 bases match TRBD2. Germline CDR1 reads SGHDN; CDR2 reads FVKESK. V shed 4 bases and J 7 bases; nucleotides not matched to a gene: 5. This CDR3 is built from 15 residues. The chain's CDR3 is CASSLGLAGRNEQFF. The DNA of the CDR3 is TGTGCCAGCAGCCTCGGACTAGCGGGGAGGAATGAGCAGTTCTTC.

This clone was detected only once. The chain is built from TRBV5-1 and TRBJ2-3; 7 nucleotides match TRBD2. Germline V gives CDR1 SGHRS, CDR2 YFSETQ. The ends lost 4 bases at V and 6 bases at J; junction bases unmatched: 14. This CDR3 is built from 16 residues. CDR3 coding DNA: TGCGCCAGCAGCGTCCTTTCCGGGGAGGGTTCGGATACGCAGTATTTT. This gives the protein CASSVLSGEGSDTQYF.